The T cell receptor (beta chain) described here comes from a study of patients and donors after allogeneic stem cell transplantation. The CDR3 is made up of 17 amino acids. TCRdb independently ran MiXCR on the RT-PCR reads; one entry per CDR3 protein. The profile shows approximately 200,000 distinct CDR3 sequences, around 40% of them singletons. The origin of this receptor is a human donor who was either an allogeneic HSCT recipient or a stem cell or donor lymphocyte infusion donor (not recorded which). It is not recorded whose cells these are; they may come from a transplant donor. V gene TRBV1 combines with J gene TRBJ2-7; TRBD2, the D gene given by the table, was not confirmed from the DNA. TRBV1 is recorded as a pseudogene. The sample comprised blood, either unsorted or a sorted T cell fraction (not recorded which). The CDR3 spells CTSSQDRASGGDYEQYF. For the CDR3, the DNA is TGCACCAGCAGCCAAGATAGGGCTAGCGGGGGGGACTACGAGCAGTACTTC.